This TCR beta chain was captured by sequencing in a study of T cells in Graves' hyperthyroidism and ophthalmopathy. Study-wide context: Before any treatment, at initial diagnosis, peripheral blood was collected. Study-wide findings and caveats: Most expanded thyroid clonotypes above 0.001 also appeared in blood.

The authors deemed Graves' hyperthyroidism stable absent ophthalmopathy progression within 18 months. Hyperthyroidism in the patients, aged 18 to 65, was newly diagnosed and under 2 months in duration. This clonotype occurred a few times. Its antigen is as yet unknown. This CDR3 region has 18 residues. V lost 1 base to trimming and J lost 4 bases, with 21 bases between them. Germline CDR1 reads MNHNS; CDR2 reads SASEGT. It was RNA transcripts that yielded the amplified TCR beta CDR3 regions. A first-round RT-PCR of the TCR CDR3 used the HTBI primer set. In TCRdb, the multiplex PCR reads were re-called with MiXCR into one record per CDR3 protein. The sample includes approximately 410,000 distinct CDR3 sequences, roughly 13% of them seen just once.

The TCR originated in a woman in her late teens or twenties with Graves' hyperthyroidism. Sequenced input: blood. The rearrangement links TRBV6-1 to TRBJ2-3, with D tentatively TRBD2 (6 bases). DNA for the CDR3: TGTGCCAGCAGTGAAGTAGGCTTTCAGGGTGGCGGGGCAGATACGCAGTATTTT. Translation: CASSEVGFQGGGADTQYF.